This paragraph covers one T cell receptor (beta chain) sequence. This sample stems from a study of PD-1 blockade in classical Hodgkin lymphoma. Only in-frame clones appear in the TCRdb table, and some are missing; sequencing was by immunoSEQ multiplex PCR. The sample contains around 28,000 clones, approximately 86% of which appear only once. CDR1 SGHRS and CDR2 YFSETQ come from the germline V gene. The CDR3 sequence is 17 residues long. V gave up 4 bases and J gave up 7 bases, with 24 bases separating them. Time point described: cycle 4 day 1 (C4D1), after around six weeks of nivolumab. Patients all relapsed after autologous stem cell transplantation, and there was variation in brentuximab vedotin exposure. Purified CD4+ T cells were obtained from thawed PBMCs through magnetic negative selection.

Sequencing used CD4+ T cells from blood, obtained before the fourth cycle of nivolumab. The chain is built from TRBV5-1 and TRBJ2-1; tentatively, D is TRBD1 (5 bases). The sequence came from a human donor with classical Hodgkin lymphoma. CDR3 in amino acids: CASSPPNNWGRENEQFF. The CDR3 nucleotides are TGCGCCAGCAGCCCGCCAAATAACTGGGGCCGCGAGAATGAGCAGTTCTTC.